The 7 T cell receptor beta chains in this list originate from one sample, sequenced in a study of T cell repertoires in cytomegalovirus infection. MiXCR, applied by TCRdb to the reads, yields one record per CDR3 protein. The table has hundreds of thousands of distinct CDR3 sequences, about 24% seen once. Material for sequencing was CD8+ T cells from PBMCs. These receptors originate from a human donor in good health (CMV status not recorded). Some clones in this sample may be carry-over from other donors' samples.

The V and J genes are TRBV7-9 and TRBJ2-1; TRBD2 matches 15 bases. From germline, CDR1 is SEHNR and CDR2 FQNEAQ (reference sequence). The trim removed 5 bases at V and 10 bases at J, leaving 12 bases unmatched. The CDR3 covers 17 residues. The CDR3 spells CASSGGTGLAGGGEQFF. The DNA for the CDR3 is TGTGCCAGCAGCGGGGGCACGGGACTAGCGGGGGGCGGCGAGCAGTTCTTC.

The chain employs TRBV7-2 and TRBJ2-2, with D unclear. CDR3 length: 14 residues. V gave up 7 bases and J gave up 0 bases, with 9 bases separating them. Looked up from germline, CDR1 is SGHTA and CDR2 is FQGNSA. The DNA for the CDR3 is TGTGCCAGCACCACCCCGACGAACACCGGGGAGCTGTTTTTT. Translating it yields CASTTPTNTGELFF. The whole variable domain, filled in from reference TRBV7-2 and TRBJ2-2, reads GAGVSQSPSNKVTEKGKDVELRCDPISGHTALYWYRQSLGQGLEFLIYFQGNSAPDKSGLPSDRFSAERTGGSVSTLTIQRTQQEDSAVYLCASTTPTNTGELFFGEGSRLTVL.

The CDR3 DNA follows: TGTGCCACCAGTAGGGGAGGAGAGACCCAGTACTTC. It translates to CATSRGGETQYF. The V and J genes are TRBV24-1 and TRBJ2-5; weak D call: TRBD2 (6 bases). The CDR3 runs to 12 residues. Germline V gene sequence: CDR1 KGHDR, CDR2 SFDVKD. Between the trimmed V and J ends, which lost 6 bases and 4 bases, there was a span of 8 bases.

This clonotype has just a few counts. The chain recombines TRBV7-9 with TRBJ2-5; either TRBD1 or TRBD2 may supply D (6 bases each). The V gene's germline CDR1 is SEHNR and CDR2 FQNEAQ (reference sequence). Trimming took 1 base from V and 5 from J, leaving 14 bases between them. CDR3 length equals 15 residues. Here the CDR3 reads CASSLVGGSSETQYF. Here the CDR3 DNA reads TGTGCCAGCAGCTTAGTGGGGGGCTCCTCGGAGACCCAGTACTTC.

DNA for the CDR3: TGTGCCAGCACGAGGCGCCACTTAAATCAGCCCCAGCATTTT. Protein: CASTRRHLNQPQHF. The chain combines TRBV2 with TRBJ1-5; D gene ambiguous. This CDR3 is 14 amino acids long. Germline V gene data show CDR1 as SNHLY and CDR2 as FYNNEI. The V end lost 7 bases, the J end lost 4 bases, and 14 bases lay between the germline ends.

The CDR3, as DNA: TGTGCCAGCAGTTTAAGCCCGGGACCCCATGGCTACACCTTC. Its protein product is CASSLSPGPHGYTF. V usage is TRBV28 and J usage is TRBJ1-2; D perhaps matches TRBD1 (5 bases). The V and J ends lost 2 bases and 6 bases respectively, with 13 bases between them. The CDR3 extends over 14 amino acids. Looked up from germline, CDR1 is MDHEN and CDR2 is SYDVKM.

The chain joins TRBV4-3 to TRBJ2-1, with 8 bases lining up with TRBD2. CDR1 and CDR2 (germline): LGHNA, YSLEER. Trimming at V came to 0 bases and at J to 4 bases, leaving 5 bases not matched to a gene. CDR3 length: 16 amino acids. The CDR3 DNA reads as TGCGCCAGCAGCCAAGATGTGACGGGGGGGTACAATGAGCAGTTCTTC. Protein product: CASSQDVTGGYNEQFF.